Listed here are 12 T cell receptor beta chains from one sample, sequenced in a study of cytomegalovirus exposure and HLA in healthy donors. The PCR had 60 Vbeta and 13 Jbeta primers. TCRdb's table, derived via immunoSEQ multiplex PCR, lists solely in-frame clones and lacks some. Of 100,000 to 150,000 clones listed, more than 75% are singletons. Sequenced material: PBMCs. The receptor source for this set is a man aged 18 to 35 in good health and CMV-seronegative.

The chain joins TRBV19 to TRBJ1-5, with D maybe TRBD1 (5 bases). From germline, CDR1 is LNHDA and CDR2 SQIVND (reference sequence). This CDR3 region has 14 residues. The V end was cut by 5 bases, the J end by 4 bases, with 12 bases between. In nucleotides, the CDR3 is TGTGCCAGTAGTTTGACAGCCGATAATCAGCCCCAGCATTTT. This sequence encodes CASSLTADNQPQHF.

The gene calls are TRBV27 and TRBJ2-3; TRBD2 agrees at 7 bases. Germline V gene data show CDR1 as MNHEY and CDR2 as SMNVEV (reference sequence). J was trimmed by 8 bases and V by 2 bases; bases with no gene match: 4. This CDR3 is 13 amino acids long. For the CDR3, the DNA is TGTGCCAGCAGTTTAGTCCCGGGGGGTACGCAGTATTTT. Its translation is CASSLVPGGTQYF.

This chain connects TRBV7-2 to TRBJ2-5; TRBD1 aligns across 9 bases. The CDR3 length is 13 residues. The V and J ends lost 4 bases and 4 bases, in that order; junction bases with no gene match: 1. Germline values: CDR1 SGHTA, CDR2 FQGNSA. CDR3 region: CASSSDRGETQYF. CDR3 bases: TGTGCCAGCAGCTCGGACAGGGGAGAGACCCAGTACTTC.

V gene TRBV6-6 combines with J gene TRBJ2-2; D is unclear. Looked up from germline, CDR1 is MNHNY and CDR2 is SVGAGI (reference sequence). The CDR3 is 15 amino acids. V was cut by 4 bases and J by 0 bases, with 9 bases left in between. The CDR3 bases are TGTGCCAGCAGTTCAGCAGGCGCGAACACCGGGGAGCTGTTTTTT. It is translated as CASSSAGANTGELFF.

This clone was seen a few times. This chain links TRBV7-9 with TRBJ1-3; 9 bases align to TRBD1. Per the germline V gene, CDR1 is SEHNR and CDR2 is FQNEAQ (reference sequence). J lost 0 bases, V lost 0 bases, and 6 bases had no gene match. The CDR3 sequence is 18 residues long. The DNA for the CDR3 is TGTGCCAGCAGCTTAGCTCAAGGGACAGGGCGCTCTGGAAACACCATATATTTT. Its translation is CASSLAQGTGRSGNTIYF.

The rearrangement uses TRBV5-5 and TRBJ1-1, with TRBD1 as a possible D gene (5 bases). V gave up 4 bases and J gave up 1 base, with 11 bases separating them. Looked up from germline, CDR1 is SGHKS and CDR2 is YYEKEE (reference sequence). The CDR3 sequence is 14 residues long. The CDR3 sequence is CASSLGAGNTEAFF. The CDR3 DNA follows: TGTGCCAGCAGCCTTGGGGCCGGGAACACTGAAGCTTTCTTT.

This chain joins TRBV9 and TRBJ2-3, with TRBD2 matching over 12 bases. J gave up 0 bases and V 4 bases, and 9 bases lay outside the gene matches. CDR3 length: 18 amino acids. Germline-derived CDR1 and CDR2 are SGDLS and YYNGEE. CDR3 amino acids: CASSPRLAGALSTDTQYF. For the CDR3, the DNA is TGTGCCAGCAGCCCAAGACTAGCGGGGGCCCTTAGCACAGATACGCAGTATTTT.

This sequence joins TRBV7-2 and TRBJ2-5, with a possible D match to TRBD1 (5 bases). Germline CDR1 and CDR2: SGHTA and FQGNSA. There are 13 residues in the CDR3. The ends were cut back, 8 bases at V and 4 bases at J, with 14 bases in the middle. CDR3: CASRPGITETQYF. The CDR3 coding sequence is TGTGCCAGCCGACCAGGGATAACAGAGACCCAGTACTTC.

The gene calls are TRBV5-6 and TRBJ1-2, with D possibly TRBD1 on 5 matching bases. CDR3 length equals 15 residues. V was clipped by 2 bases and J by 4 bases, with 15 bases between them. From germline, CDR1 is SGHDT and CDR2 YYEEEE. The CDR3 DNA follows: TGTGCCAGCAGCTTAGGAAGGGGTCGGAGCTATGGCTACACCTTC. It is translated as CASSLGRGRSYGYTF.

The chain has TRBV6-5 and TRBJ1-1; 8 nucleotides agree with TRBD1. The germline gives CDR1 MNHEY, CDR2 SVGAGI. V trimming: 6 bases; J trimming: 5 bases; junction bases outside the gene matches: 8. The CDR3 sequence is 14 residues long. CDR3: CASRKQGERTEAFF. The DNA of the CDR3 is TGTGCCAGCAGGAAACAGGGGGAAAGGACTGAAGCTTTCTTT.

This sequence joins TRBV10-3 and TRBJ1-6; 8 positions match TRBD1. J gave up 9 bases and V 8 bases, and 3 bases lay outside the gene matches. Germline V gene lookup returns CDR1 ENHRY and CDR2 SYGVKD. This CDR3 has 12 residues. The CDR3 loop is CAIGQGSSPLHF. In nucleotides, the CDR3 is TGTGCCATCGGACAGGGTAGTTCACCCCTCCACTTT.

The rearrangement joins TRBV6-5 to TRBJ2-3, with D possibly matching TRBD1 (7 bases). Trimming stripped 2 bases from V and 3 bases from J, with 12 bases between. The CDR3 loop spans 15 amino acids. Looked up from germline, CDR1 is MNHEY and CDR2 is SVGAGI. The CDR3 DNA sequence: TGTGCCAGCAGTTACGCGGGACAGTATACAGATACGCAGTATTTT. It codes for CASSYAGQYTDTQYF.